A single sample is the source of the 21 T cell receptor beta chains below, sequenced in a study of T cell clusters in autoimmune cytopenias. TRB was amplified from roughly 270 ng of peripheral blood genomic DNA per sample. TRB rearrangements were amplified by touch-down multiplex PCR with mixed TRB-A/B primers. Reprocessing the multiplex PCR reads, TCRdb reports a single entry for every CDR3 protein and omits DNA. The sample data list about 7,200 distinct CDR3 sequences. Sequencing input: peripheral blood. The receptor source for this set is a human donor with an autoimmune cytopenia or autoimmune hepatitis (not recorded which).

J is TRBJ2-1 and V is TRBV15; TCRdb lists TRBD2, though no DNA is available to test this call. Germline V gene lookup returns CDR1 LNHNV and CDR2 YYDKDF (reference sequence). CDR3 length: 15 residues. This CDR3 is CATSIVTSSYNEQFF.

In terms of frequency, this clonotype is medium-sized. The rearrangement links TRBV13 to TRBJ2-3; the D call of TRBD1 rests on TCRdb alone, since no DNA is present to check it. CDR1 PRHDT and CDR2 FYEKMQ come from the germline V gene (reference sequence). The CDR3 spans 16 residues. The CDR3 loop is CASSPGAGDVTDTQYF. The complete variable domain, with remaining parts taken from reference TRBV13 and TRBJ2-3, reads AAGVIQSPRHLIKEKRETATLKCYPIPRHDTVYWYQQGPGQDPQFLISFYEKMQSDKGSIPDRFSAQQFSDYHSELNMSSLELGDSALYFCASSPGAGDVTDTQYFGPGTRLTVL.

The genes are TRBV7-2 and TRBJ2-7. The CDR3 loop spans 15 amino acids. Germline assignment: CDR1 SGHTA and CDR2 FQGNSA. The CDR3 sequence is CASSDSGGASYEQYF.

This chain connects TRBV7-9 to TRBJ2-2; the D gene TCRdb calls, TRBD1, cannot be checked with no DNA. The V gene's germline CDR1 is SEHNR and CDR2 FQNEAQ (reference sequence). CDR3 length: 15 amino acids. The CDR3 protein is CASSLGQGATGELFF.

The chain carries TRBV30 and TRBJ2-7; the D gene TCRdb calls, TRBD2, cannot be checked with no DNA. CDR3 length equals 16 residues. Germline V lookup: CDR1 GTSNPN, CDR2 SVGIG (reference sequence). Here the CDR3 reads CAWSPSGRLWAGEQYF.

The chain employs TRBV6-9 and TRBJ2-1; as DNA is missing, the TRBD1 call by TCRdb cannot be tested. The CDR3 has 18 residues. Germline V lookup: CDR1 MNHGY, CDR2 SVAAGI. The CDR3 sequence: CASSYCDRGTGEWNEQFF.

The rearrangement uses TRBV15 and TRBJ1-5; TCRdb gives TRBD1 as the D gene, but with no DNA this cannot be confirmed. Germline values: CDR1 LNHNV, CDR2 YYDKDF (reference sequence). The CDR3 sequence is 14 residues long. CDR3 amino acids: CATSTTGNNQPQHF.

This clonotype ranks as medium-sized in terms of frequency. The chain carries TRBV29-1 and TRBJ1-4; TCRdb returns TRBD1, unconfirmable since there is no DNA. Germline V gene sequence: CDR1 SQVTM, CDR2 ANQGSEA. The CDR3 length is 11 residues. CDR3 sequence: CSVNRGEKLFF.

In terms of frequency, this clonotype is medium-sized. V and J are TRBV6-5 and TRBJ2-1; with no DNA, the TCRdb D assignment of TRBD2 cannot be verified. This CDR3 is built from 17 residues. Germline CDR1 and CDR2: MNHEY and SVGAGI. CDR3 region: CASSYPNSGRGDNEQFF.

The CDR3 reads CASSPLAANNEQFF. This chain connects TRBV7-6 to TRBJ2-1; the D gene TCRdb calls, TRBD2, cannot be checked with no DNA. The CDR3 extends over 14 amino acids. Germline V gene lookup returns CDR1 SGHVS and CDR2 FNYEAQ. Filled out from reference TRBV7-6 and TRBJ2-1, the complete variable domain reads GAGVSQSPRYKVTKRGQDVALRCDPISGHVSLYWYRQALGQGPEFLTYFNYEAQQDKSGLPNDRFSAERPEGSISTLTIQRTEQRDSAMYRCASSPLAANNEQFFGPGTRLTVL.

The V and J genes are TRBV30 and TRBJ2-7; TCRdb returns TRBD1, unconfirmable since there is no DNA. CDR3 size: 14 residues. From germline, CDR1 is GTSNPN and CDR2 SVGIG (reference sequence). CDR3 sequence: CAWSTGQGSHEQYF.

The rearrangement uses TRBV6-1 and TRBJ2-1; TCRdb designates TRBD2, a call that cannot be tested without DNA. Germline CDR1 MNHNS, CDR2 SASEGT. The CDR3 runs to 18 residues. CDR3 amino acids: CASTAATPGLALNNEQFF.

The V call is TRBV18, the J call TRBJ2-5; TCRdb gives TRBD1 as the D gene, but with no DNA this cannot be confirmed. CDR1 and CDR2 from the germline V gene are KGHSH and LQKENI. The CDR3 has 14 residues. The chain's CDR3 is CASSPRTGEETQYF.

V gene TRBV5-4 combines with J gene TRBJ2-7; TCRdb indicates TRBD2, and absent DNA this call remains unverified. CDR3 length equals 16 residues. Looked up from germline, CDR1 is SGHNT and CDR2 is YYREEE (reference sequence). The CDR3: CASSLARQGGPYEQYF.

The chain joins TRBV27 to TRBJ2-5; TCRdb outputs TRBD2, but without DNA this stays unchecked. The germline gives CDR1 MNHEY, CDR2 SMNVEV (reference sequence). CDR3 length: 15 amino acids. CDR3 amino acids: CASSLTSPPGETQYF.

CDR3 residues: CASSIPRQGQETQYF. The chain uses TRBV5-4 and TRBJ2-5; TCRdb names TRBD1, which stays unverified in the absence of DNA. Germline V gives CDR1 SGHNT, CDR2 YYREEE (reference sequence). The CDR3 extends over 15 amino acids.

Frequency places this clonotype as medium-sized (0.01 to 0.1%). The chain employs TRBV5-1 and TRBJ2-3. This CDR3 has 14 residues. Germline V lookup: CDR1 SGHRS, CDR2 YFSETQ. CDR3 in amino acids: CASSLDSGTDTQYF.

This clonotype is identified as medium-sized (0.01 to 0.1%) from frequency. The chain has TRBV29-1 and TRBJ2-7; TCRdb names TRBD2, which stays unverified in the absence of DNA. CDR3 size: 13 residues. Looked up from germline, CDR1 is SQVTM and CDR2 is ANQGSEA. CDR3 amino acids: CSAGLAGGYEQYF.

This chain joins TRBV30 and TRBJ2-7; TCRdb names TRBD1, which stays unverified in the absence of DNA. Germline V gene sequence: CDR1 GTSNPN, CDR2 SVGIG (reference sequence). CDR3 size: 14 residues. The CDR3 sequence is CAWSRGGSSYEQYF.

The chain couples TRBV15 to TRBJ1-3; there is no DNA to check the TCRdb D call of TRBD1. The germline CDR1 and CDR2 sequences are LNHNV and YYDKDF (reference sequence). This CDR3 comprises 16 residues. The CDR3 region is CATSRDSGTTGNTIYF.

This clonotype registers medium-sized by frequency. V and J are TRBV19 and TRBJ2-3; TCRdb's assignment of TRBD1 cannot be checked, as there is no DNA. CDR1 LNHDA and CDR2 SQIVND come from the germline V gene (reference sequence). This CDR3 is 13 amino acids long. The chain's CDR3 is CASRGRTTDTQYF. The full variable domain, completed using reference TRBV19 and TRBJ2-3, is DGGITQSPKYLFRKEGQNVTLSCEQNLNHDAMYWYRQDPGQGLRLIYYSQIVNDFQKGDIAEGYSVSREKKESFPLTVTSAQKNPTAFYLCASRGRTTDTQYFGPGTRLTVL.